The rows below give T cell receptor beta chains drawn from one sample of a study of T cell responses to AZD1222 COVID-19 vaccine. Clones were read by immunoSEQ multiplex PCR, and TCRdb kept only the in-frame ones, dropping some. The table records 45,000 to 55,000 clones, around 84% of them present only once. Sequences were derived from peripheral blood, sampled on day 0 of AZD1222 vaccination. The receptors derive from an adult in good health. Each CDR3 is given with its conserved first and last residue. D genes are given only for firm matches. A row's size may be missing; if present it is once, few, many or a size class.

TRBJ2-5	TRBD2	TRBV15	.	CATSTRLAGVQETQYF	TGTGCCACCAGCACCAGACTAGCGGGGGTTCAAGAGACCCAGTACTTC
TRBJ2-2	TRBD2	TRBV10-2	.	CASRRLAGDTGELFF	TGCGCCAGCAGGAGACTAGCGGGGGACACCGGGGAGCTGTTTTTT
TRBJ1-1	.	TRBV27	.	CASSRQVMNTEAFF	TGTGCCAGCAGTCGACAGGTCATGAACACTGAAGCTTTCTTT
TRBJ2-2	.	TRBV27	.	CASSLAGNGELFF	TGTGCCAGCAGTTTGGCAGGGAACGGGGAGCTGTTTTTT
TRBJ2-7	.	TRBV30	.	CAWSVQLGGFSYEQYF	TGTGCCTGGAGTGTACAGTTGGGCGGATTTTCCTACGAGCAGTACTTC
TRBJ2-7	TRBD2	TRBV7-9	.	CASSSPLSGGALREQYF	TGTGCCAGCAGCTCCCCCCTTAGCGGGGGGGCCCTACGGGAGCAGTACTTC
TRBJ1-6	TRBD1	TRBV3-1/TRBV3-2	.	CASSLLQGNSPLHF	TGTGCCAGCAGCCTTTTACAGGGGAATTCACCCCTCCACTTT
TRBJ2-7	.	TRBV28	.	CASSPLGGSYEQYF	TGTGCCAGCAGCCCATTAGGCGGATCCTACGAGCAGTACTTC
TRBJ1-4	.	TRBV6-5	.	CASSYSPGVGEKLFF	TGTGCCAGCAGTTACTCTCCCGGAGTGGGTGAAAAACTGTTTTTT
TRBJ2-7	.	TRBV5-1	.	CASSLGAPYEQYF	TGCGCCAGCAGCTTGGGGGCCCCCTACGAGCAGTACTTC
TRBJ2-7	TRBD1	TRBV10-3	.	CAISRTGGYEQYF	TGTGCCATCAGCCGGACAGGGGGCTACGAGCAGTACTTC
TRBJ1-2	.	TRBV25-1	.	CASSETHAVGYGYTF	TGTGCCAGCAGTGAAACCCACGCGGTAGGCTATGGCTACACCTTC
TRBJ2-5	TRBD2	TRBV5-1	.	CASSLASGAGGQAAQYF	TGCGCCAGCAGCTTGGCCAGTGGAGCGGGGGGGCAAGCGGCCCAGTACTTC
TRBJ2-5	TRBD2	TRBV7-9	.	CASSMGLATPQETQYF	TGTGCCAGCAGCATGGGACTAGCAACCCCACAAGAGACCCAGTACTTC
TRBJ2-1	.	TRBV18	.	CASSPPTSSRYNEQFF	TGTGCCAGCTCACCACCGACCTCCTCCCGTTACAATGAGCAGTTCTTC
TRBJ2-7	TRBD2	TRBV7-2	.	CASRAPSGGAKYF	TGTGCCAGCAGAGCACCTAGCGGGGGGGCAAAGTACTTC
TRBJ1-2	.	TRBV21-1	few	CASSIGRDRDTNYGYTF	TGTGCCAGCAGCATCGGAAGGGACAGGGATACCAACTATGGCTACACCTTC
TRBJ2-1	.	TRBV2	.	CATQGDFEQFF	TGTGCCACCCAGGGCGACTTCGAGCAGTTCTTC
TRBJ2-7	.	TRBV10-3	.	CAIRQRGGGSEEQYF	TGTGCCATCAGACAAAGGGGGGGTGGATCCGAGGAGCAGTACTTC
TRBJ1-1	.	TRBV14	.	CASSQDIIPGTEAFF	TGTGCCAGCAGCCAAGACATTATACCGGGCACTGAAGCTTTCTTT
TRBJ2-5	.	TRBV20-1	once	CSASPGETQYF	TGCAGTGCTAGTCCAGGGGAGACCCAGTACTTC
TRBJ2-5	.	TRBV30	.	CAWRQGRSETQYF	TGTGCCTGGAGACAGGGACGGTCAGAGACCCAGTACTTC
TRBJ1-1	.	TRBV6-5	few	CASRDTDRPTEAFF	TGTGCCAGCAGGGACACCGACAGGCCCACTGAAGCTTTCTTT
TRBJ2-5	.	TRBV28	once	CASIQAGPGETQYF	TGTGCCAGCATCCAAGCCGGGCCCGGGGAGACCCAGTACTTC
TRBJ2-7	.	TRBV18	.	CASSPGAYEQYF	TGTGCCAGCTCACCGGGGGCCTACGAGCAGTACTTC
TRBJ2-7	TRBD1	TRBV13	.	CASNRGDREKDEQYF	TGTGCCAGCAACCGCGGGGACAGGGAAAAGGACGAGCAGTACTTC
TRBJ1-2	.	TRBV5-1	.	CASSLVGSDGYTF	TGCGCCAGCAGCTTGGTGGGGTCTGATGGCTACACCTTC
TRBJ1-5	.	TRBV20-1	.	CSARAGQPQHF	TGCAGTGCTAGAGCGGGGCAGCCCCAGCATTTT
TRBJ1-5	TRBD1	TRBV7-2	.	CASSVRTGFDQPQHF	TGTGCCAGCAGCGTACGGACAGGGTTCGATCAGCCCCAGCATTTT
TRBJ2-5	TRBD1	TRBV7-2	.	CASSPQGIGETQYF	TGTGCCAGCAGCCCACAGGGGATCGGCGAGACCCAGTACTTC
TRBJ2-2	TRBD1	TRBV7-4	.	CASSFLDRGPGELFF	TGTGCCAGCAGCTTTCTGGACAGGGGGCCCGGGGAGCTGTTTTTT
TRBJ1-1	.	TRBV4-3	.	CASSQGTRGHTQKGNTEAFF	TGCGCCAGCAGCCAAGGGACTCGGGGCCACACCCAAAAGGGGAACACTGAAGCTTTCTTT
TRBJ1-2	.	TRBV4-1	.	CASSQDERSPNYGYTF	TGCGCCAGCAGCCAAGATGAGAGGTCCCCTAACTATGGCTACACCTTC
TRBJ2-2	TRBD2	TRBV7-2	.	CASSLALRLQRGGITGELFF	TGTGCCAGCAGCCTAGCCCTCAGATTACAGCGGGGGGGTATCACCGGGGAGCTGTTTTTT
TRBJ1-1	.	TRBV6-5	.	CATGRSGNTEAFF	TGTGCCACGGGCAGATCGGGGAACACTGAAGCTTTCTTT
TRBJ1-2	.	TRBV6-1	.	CASSENAEIYGYTF	TGTGCCAGCAGTGAAAACGCTGAAATTTATGGCTACACCTTC
TRBJ2-5	TRBD2	TRBV7-2	.	CASSLIPAGGPEETQYF	TGTGCCAGCAGCTTAATTCCAGCGGGAGGGCCGGAAGAGACCCAGTACTTC
TRBJ2-7	.	TRBV3-1/TRBV3-2	.	CASSHLSQGTYEQYF	TGTGCCAGCAGCCATCTTTCACAGGGAACCTACGAGCAGTACTTC
TRBJ1-4	.	TRBV14	once	CASRRDTRYEKLFF	TGTGCCAGCAGACGGGACACTAGGTATGAAAAACTGTTTTTT
TRBJ2-6	TRBD2	TRBV4-1	.	CASSQDPGGSSGANVLTF	TGCGCCAGCAGCCAAGATCCGGGAGGGAGCTCTGGGGCCAACGTCCTGACTTTC
TRBJ2-1	TRBD1	TRBV7-9	.	CASSLDGTGTYNEQFF	TGTGCCAGCAGCTTAGACGGGACAGGGACATACAATGAGCAGTTCTTC
TRBJ1-4	.	TRBV6-5	once	CASSYSWGRREKLFF	TGTGCCAGCAGTTACAGCTGGGGGCGGCGGGAAAAACTGTTTTTT